This passage covers 10 T cell receptor beta chains from one sample sequenced in a study of blood T cell repertoires in COVID-19. Method: immunoSEQ multiplex PCR; TCRdb's copy keeps in-frame clones and lacks some. Altogether fewer than 350,000 clones are present, roughly 86% being singletons, with the ten largest covering approximately 9.7%. The sequenced sample consisted of peripheral blood. The receptor source for this set is a man aged 40-50 years with active or convalescent COVID-19.

CDR3 sequence: CASSSDRGEAFF. CDR3 in DNA: TGTGCCAGCAGCTCGGACAGAGGTGAAGCTTTCTTT. The J gene is TRBJ1-1, the V gene TRBV7-3, with D perhaps matching TRBD1 (6 bases). The CDR3 is 12 amino acids. Germline assignment: CDR1 SGHTA and CDR2 FQGTGA. Trimming cost V 4 bases and J 7 bases, with 10 bases left between them.

The gene calls are TRBV2 and TRBJ1-5; 7 bases are shared with TRBD1. This CDR3 is built from 14 residues. V gave up 8 bases and J gave up 6 bases; unmatched junction bases: 10. From germline, CDR1 is SNHLY and CDR2 FYNNEI. As DNA, the CDR3 is TGTGCCAGCGCCCGGACAGGCGACGTTCAGCCCCAGCATTTT. It yields the protein CASARTGDVQPQHF.

This clone is a singleton in its sample. The gene calls are TRBV5-1 and TRBJ2-7, with a tentative D call TRBD1 (6 bases). The germline CDR1 and CDR2 sequences are SGHRS and YFSETQ. Trimming removed 1 base at V and 5 bases at J, with 13 bases between. The CDR3 is 14 residues long. CDR3 protein: CASSLIRGEDEQYF. The CDR3 DNA reads TGCGCCAGCAGCTTGATCAGGGGAGAAGACGAGCAGTACTTC.

This sequence joins TRBV27 and TRBJ1-1; TRBD1 might be the D (6 bases). V was trimmed by 6 bases and J by 2 bases, leaving 16 bases between them. The CDR3 sequence is 15 residues long. Germline V gives CDR1 MNHEY, CDR2 SMNVEV (reference sequence). CDR3 in amino acids: CASSFRPQGNTEAFF. The CDR3 region has the DNA TGTGCCAGCAGCTTCCGACCACAGGGTAACACTGAAGCTTTCTTT.

This clone has only a few counts. The chain recombines TRBV6-2 or TRBV6-3 with TRBJ1-2; possibly TRBD1 for D (6 bases). This CDR3 is built from 17 residues. Trimming left V 6 bases short and J 2 bases short, with 22 bases between. Germline V lookup: CDR1 MNHEY, CDR2 SVGEGT. The CDR3 bases are TGTGCCAGCAGCCCAGCGGGGGGCGGATGGGGAAACTATGGCTACACCTTC. Its protein is CASSPAGGGWGNYGYTF.

This clone occurred once. This chain links TRBV30 with TRBJ2-1, with 14 bases identical to TRBD2. CDR1 and CDR2 (germline): GTSNPN, SVGIG (reference sequence). The trim removed 2 bases at V and 5 bases at J, leaving 8 bases unmatched. The CDR3 spans 17 residues. The CDR3 DNA sequence: TGTGCCTGGAGTACCGGGACTAGCGGGAGTCGGGACAATGAGCAGTTCTTC. Translation: CAWSTGTSGSRDNEQFF.

This rearrangement joins TRBV29-1 to TRBJ2-2; 9 nucleotides match TRBD2. Germline trimming cut 7 bases from V and 4 bases from J; bases unmatched to any gene: 10. The CDR3 loop spans 15 amino acids. Germline CDR1 is SQVTM and CDR2 is ANQGSEA. CDR3 loop: CSAAGGREGTGELFF. The CDR3 coding sequence is TGCAGCGCTGCTGGCGGGAGGGAGGGCACCGGGGAGCTGTTTTTT.

V usage is TRBV21-1 and J usage is TRBJ1-1; the table's D call TRBD1 went unverified against the DNA. TRBV21-1 corresponds to a pseudogene. This CDR3 comprises 14 residues. The CDR3 DNA reads as TGTGCCAGCAGCAGAGGACAGGTGAACACTGAAGCTTTCTTT. Translating it yields CASSRGQVNTEAFF.

This clone was detected once. The genes are TRBV25-1 and TRBJ1-1, with D perhaps TRBD1 (5 bases). The V and J ends lost 5 bases and 0 bases respectively, with 10 bases between them. This CDR3 spans 14 amino acids. Germline V gives CDR1 MGHDK, CDR2 SYGVNS. CDR3 region: CASSWGGMNTEAFF. In DNA form, the CDR3 reads TGTGCCAGCAGTTGGGGGGGGATGAACACTGAAGCTTTCTTT.

This sequence joins TRBV2 and TRBJ2-5, with D tentatively TRBD2 (6 bases). Germline V CDR1 and CDR2: SNHLY, FYNNEI. Between the trimmed V and J ends, which lost 6 bases and 5 bases, there was a span of 13 bases. There are 13 residues in the CDR3. The CDR3 region has the DNA TGTGCCAGCAGGCGGGACCAGGAGGAGACCCAGTACTTC. As protein: CASRRDQEETQYF.